Presented here are 24 T cell receptor beta chains from one specimen sequenced in a study of post-analysis software for immune sequencing data. Presence of unique molecular identifiers characterized the TCR beta cDNA libraries. In TCRdb, the PCR reads were re-called with MiXCR into one record per CDR3 protein. The sample shows hundreds of thousands of distinct CDR3 sequences, approximately 60% of them seen only once. Findings and limits, study-wide: About 5 TRBV segments occurring more often in patients than controls included TRBV5-6, TRBV5-1 and TRBV20-1.

Their cognate antigens are unknown. Input material: blood. The receptors derive from a girl aged 2-10 years with multiple sclerosis.

V usage is TRBV3-1 and J usage is TRBJ2-1, with 10 bases fitting TRBD2. CDR1 is LGHDT and CDR2 is YNNKEL in the germline V gene (reference sequence). J gave up 3 bases and V 4 bases, and 6 bases lay outside the gene matches. This CDR3 comprises 16 residues. Written as DNA, the CDR3 is TGTGCCAGCAGCCCTAGGACTAGCGGAAACTACAATGAGCAGTTCTTC. Translating gives CASSPRTSGNYNEQFF.

This clonotype was counted between two and nine times. V gene TRBV10-2 combines with J gene TRBJ2-7, with 7 bases identical to TRBD2. V dropped 9 bases and J dropped 1; count of bases not matched to a gene: 15. CDR1 WSHSY and CDR2 SAAADI come from the germline V gene. The CDR3 is 16 amino acids. CDR3 region: CASSGLETLPSYEQYF. The CDR3 DNA reads as TGCGCCAGTAGCGGGTTGGAAACTCTGCCTTCCTACGAGCAGTACTTC.

This chain uses TRBV10-3 with TRBJ1-1; TRBD1 matches 8 bases. The CDR3 spans 15 residues. V trimming: 6 bases; J trimming: 0 bases; junction bases outside the gene matches: 6. Germline CDR1 reads ENHRY; CDR2 reads SYGVKD. In DNA, the CDR3 is TGTGCCATCAGCCAATGGACAGGGATGAACACTGAAGCTTTCTTT. It yields the protein CAISQWTGMNTEAFF.

This chain joins TRBV5-1 and TRBJ2-1; 12 bases line up with TRBD1. The V segment lost 0 bases and the J segment 1 base; nucleotides outside the gene matches: 2. The length of the CDR3 is 17 residues. Looked up from germline, CDR1 is SGHRS and CDR2 is YFSETQ. CDR3 nucleotides: TGCGCCAGCAGCTTGGAGGGACAGGGGGCATCCTACAATGAGCAGTTCTTC. It specifies CASSLEGQGASYNEQFF.

This chain uses TRBV21-1 with TRBJ1-2; TRBD1, the D gene given by the table, was not confirmed from the DNA. TRBV21-1 is noted as a pseudogene. The CDR3 is 14 amino acids. CDR3: CASSHPTGAEGYTF. CDR3 bases: TGTGCCAGCAGCCATCCGACAGGGGCAGAGGGCTACACCTTC.

CDR3 residues: CASSQVGRGLDYGYTF. The CDR3 nucleotides read TGCGCCAGCAGCCAAGTGGGAAGGGGGCTAGACTATGGCTACACCTTC. The V call is TRBV4-3, the J call TRBJ1-2, with 7 bases aligning to TRBD1. V lost 1 base to trimming and J lost 3 bases; unmatched junction nucleotides: 8. CDR1 is LGHNA and CDR2 is YSLEER in the germline V gene. The CDR3 has 16 residues.

This clonotype was counted between two and nine times. The chain links TRBV27 to TRBJ2-5; tentatively, D is TRBD2 (6 bases). V lost 1 base, J lost 5 bases, and 20 bases lay in between. The V gene's germline CDR1 is MNHEY and CDR2 SMNVEV (reference sequence). The CDR3 extends over 17 amino acids. CDR3 nucleotides: TGTGCCAGCAGTTTATTGGGGTTTGGCGGGGTCTCGGAGACCCAGTACTTC. This encodes CASSLLGFGGVSETQYF.

This clonotype was counted ten times or more. This chain joins TRBV5-6 and TRBJ2-1, with D possibly TRBD2 on 6 matching bases. The CDR3 is 13 residues long. Trimming left V 1 base short and J 8 bases short, with 10 bases between. Per germline, CDR1 SGHDT and CDR2 YYEEEE. The CDR3 is CASSLYGGDEQFF. In DNA form, the CDR3 reads TGTGCCAGCAGCTTGTATGGAGGGGATGAGCAGTTCTTC.

The count of this clonotype is one. The chain links TRBV21-1 to TRBJ1-1; no check of the table's D call, TRBD1, against the DNA was made. TRBV21-1 constitutes a pseudogene. CDR3 size: 16 residues. The CDR3 region has the DNA TGTGCCAGCACCGTCGGACAGGGGGGATTGAACACTGAAGCTTTCTTT. It codes for CASTVGQGGLNTEAFF.

The chain recombines TRBV7-4 with TRBJ2-1; D gene uncertain. Trimming removed 8 bases from V and 1 base from J, with 18 bases in between. This CDR3 comprises 16 residues. CDR1 is SGHVT and CDR2 is SQSDAQ in the germline V gene. CDR3: CASRRRSNESYNEQFF. The DNA for the CDR3 is TGTGCCAGCCGGCGCCGTTCCAACGAATCCTACAATGAGCAGTTCTTC.

The chain carries TRBV6-5 and TRBJ2-2; 9 bases map to TRBD1. CDR3 length: 16 amino acids. V trimming: 8 bases; J trimming: 4 bases; junction bases outside the gene matches: 11. Germline V CDR1 and CDR2: MNHEY, SVGAGI. The CDR3 DNA is TGTGCCAGCGGACAGGGGCCGGTTGTGGGCACCGGGGAGCTGTTTTTT. It specifies CASGQGPVVGTGELFF.

CDR3 coding DNA: TGTGCCAGCAGCACTAGTAAGGGAGTAGCCTCCTACGAGCAGTACTTC. Its protein is CASSTSKGVASYEQYF. The chain recombines TRBV11-2 with TRBJ2-7; D might be TRBD2 (5 bases). This CDR3 has 16 residues. The V end was cut by 5 bases, the J end by 0 bases, with 17 bases between. The germline CDR1 and CDR2 sequences are SGHAT and FQNNGV.

The J gene is TRBJ2-7, the V gene TRBV5-1; D is possibly TRBD1 (5 bases). V lost 7 bases and J 0 bases, leaving 14 bases between the germline ends. The CDR3 is made up of 14 amino acids. Germline loops: CDR1 SGHRS, CDR2 YFSETQ. CDR3 nucleotide sequence: TGCGCCAGCGCCATACAGGCTAGCTCCTACGAGCAGTACTTC. The encoded protein is CASAIQASSYEQYF.

The chain recombines TRBV20-1 with TRBJ1-1, with D maybe TRBD1 (6 bases). CDR1 DFQATT and CDR2 SNEGSKA come from the germline V gene (reference sequence). The CDR3 extends over 13 amino acids. V was clipped by 2 bases and J by 3 bases, with 10 bases between them. In DNA form, the CDR3 reads TGCAGTGCTAGACGACAGGCGTACACTGAAGCTTTCTTT. It yields the protein CSARRQAYTEAFF.

This clonotype was detected only once. The V gene is TRBV27, the J gene TRBJ2-1; TRBD1 matches at 8 bases. This CDR3 region has 16 residues. With V trimmed by 5 bases and J by 6 bases, 12 bases remained unmatched. Germline V lookup: CDR1 MNHEY, CDR2 SMNVEV (reference sequence). Written as DNA, the CDR3 is TGTGCCAGCAGTAGACCGCCCCGGACAGGGTCCAATGAGCAGTTCTTC. Protein: CASSRPPRTGSNEQFF.

V gene TRBV12-3 or TRBV12-4 combines with J gene TRBJ1-1; 9 bases fit TRBD1. CDR3 size: 14 residues. Trimming cost V 4 bases and J 6 bases; bases outside gene matches: 6. Written as DNA, the CDR3 is TGTGCCAGCAGTTCGGGACAGGGAACGGCTGAAGCTTTCTTT. It translates to CASSSGQGTAEAFF.

In the case of this clonotype: With a much larger clone just one base away, this may be a read error. The V gene is TRBV20-1, the J gene TRBJ2-5, with TRBD1 identical over 7 bases. Per germline, CDR1 DFQATT and CDR2 SNEGSKA (reference sequence). The CDR3 sequence is 14 residues long. J lost 2 bases, V lost 1 base, and 4 bases had no gene match. The CDR3 bases are TGCAGTGCTAGAGCCGGGACAGCTCAAGAGACCCAGTACTTC. Its protein product is CSARAGTAQETQYF.

The rearrangement joins TRBV12-3 or TRBV12-4 to TRBJ2-3; no firm D call. CDR3 length: 15 residues. Trimming pared 2 bases from V and 4 bases from J, leaving 13 bases between. The CDR3 here is CASSLTSRNADTQYF. The CDR3 region has the DNA TGTGCCAGCAGTTTAACATCCAGGAACGCAGATACGCAGTATTTT.

V is TRBV30 and J is TRBJ1-2; 7 nucleotides match TRBD1. The trim removed 1 base at V and 5 bases at J, leaving 7 bases unmatched. Per germline, CDR1 GTSNPN and CDR2 SVGIG (reference sequence). This CDR3 is built from 14 residues. CDR3 sequence (DNA): TGTGCCTGGAGTGGAAGGGGGCAGGGGTATGGCTACACCTTC. This sequence encodes CAWSGRGQGYGYTF.

The CDR3 region is CASSVEPLSTDTQYF. The CDR3 DNA reads TGTGCCAGCAGCGTAGAACCTCTTAGCACAGATACGCAGTATTTT. The V and J genes are TRBV9 and TRBJ2-3; no clear D. The CDR3 sequence is 15 residues long. Germline V gene lookup returns CDR1 SGDLS and CDR2 YYNGEE. The V gene lost 0 bases and the J gene lost 0 bases, with 8 bases spanning the gap. Filled out from reference TRBV9 and TRBJ2-3, the complete variable domain reads DSGVTQTPKHLITATGQRVTLRCSPRSGDLSVYWYQQSLDQGLQFLIQYYNGEERAKGNILERFSAQQFPDLHSELNLSSLELGDSALYFCASSVEPLSTDTQYFGPGTRLTVL.

This clonotype has only a few counts. This chain joins TRBV6-5 and TRBJ1-2, with TRBD1 matching over 12 bases. The germline gives CDR1 MNHEY, CDR2 SVGAGI. The V and J ends lost 6 bases and 4 bases, in that order; junction bases with no gene match: 9. This CDR3 region has 16 residues. The CDR3 loop reads CASRPTGTGGLYGYTF. The CDR3, as DNA: TGTGCCAGCAGGCCCACCGGGACAGGGGGCCTCTATGGCTACACCTTC.

This clonotype turned up a few times. The CDR3 DNA sequence: TGCGCCAGCAGCTATCGTCCGGGGGGCCAAGAGACCCAGTACTTC. It translates to CASSYRPGGQETQYF. The V and J genes are TRBV5-1 and TRBJ2-5; 7 bases agree with TRBD2. This CDR3 contains 15 residues. Germline assignment: CDR1 SGHRS and CDR2 YFSETQ. After removal of 3 bases from V and 1 base from J, the junction contained 6 bases not matched to a gene. Full variable domain (missing parts from reference TRBV5-1 and TRBJ2-5): KAGVTQTPRYLIKTRGQQVTLSCSPISGHRSVSWYQQTPGQGLQFLFEYFSETQRNKGNFPGRFSGRQFSNSRSEMNVSTLELGDSALYLCASSYRPGGQETQYFGPGTRLLVL.

V and J are TRBV29-1 and TRBJ1-2, with 7 positions matching TRBD1. In germline, CDR1 is SQVTM, CDR2 ANQGSEA. The CDR3 extends over 11 amino acids. V dropped 3 bases and J dropped 6; count of bases not matched to a gene: 1. CDR3 sequence: CSVDRGNGYTF. The CDR3 nucleotides are TGCAGCGTTGACAGGGGGAATGGCTACACCTTC.

The chain carries TRBV27 and TRBJ2-4; TRBD1 or TRBD2 may be the D gene (6 bases each). With the DNA end fitting TRBJ2-7 better, the J assignment may be wrong. Per the germline V gene, CDR1 is MNHEY and CDR2 is SMNVEV (reference sequence). The CDR3 sequence is 14 residues long. CDR3 DNA sequence: TGTGCCAGCAGTCGGACAGCGGAGGGGTTCGAGCAGTACTTC. Translated: CASSRTAEGFEQYF.